This TCR beta chain originates from a study of OX40 agonist ivuxolimab in advanced cancers. The length of the CDR3 is 14 residues. CDR1 is SGHAT and CDR2 is FQNNGV in the germline V gene. Trimming took 2 bases from V and 8 from J; bases not matched to a gene: 5. This clone was counted a single time. Some clones are missing from TCRdb's copy, which holds only in-frame ones; the method was immunoSEQ multiplex PCR. The profile shows around 53,000 clones, roughly 90% of them singletons. Specimen: CD4+ or CD8+ T cells sorted from blood, collected in a trial of the OX40 agonist ivuxolimab. The chain links TRBV11-2 to TRBJ2-1, with TRBD2 identical over 8 bases. This clonotype was sampled from an adult with an advanced solid tumor such as melanoma, head and neck, liver or kidney cancer. The CDR3 nucleotides are TGTGCCAGCAGCTTAAGCGGGAGTGTCGATGAGCAGTTCTTC. Translation: CASSLSGSVDEQFF.